This entry concerns a single TCR beta chain. What it recognizes is unknown. Peptide-pool stimulation followed by sequencing identified expanded antigen-specific CD4+ clonotypes in the ViraFEST assay. After roughly 10 days in culture, the CD4+ T cells were isolated. Documented for the person is a PCR-confirmed SARS-CoV-2 infection occurring between March and December 2020. Fresh IL-2-containing medium replaced half the medium on days 3 and 7. These data come from a study of vaccination effects on CD4 cells after COVID-19. CDR3 length: 15 amino acids. Germline-derived CDR1 and CDR2 are SEHNR and FQNEAQ (reference sequence). Trimming at V came to 5 bases and at J to 9 bases, leaving 15 bases not matched to a gene. Libraries were prepared by immunoSEQ multiplex PCR; TCRdb keeps only in-frame clonotypes and omits some of them. The sample carries tens of thousands of clones, 74% recorded once.

The specimen was CD4+ T cells from PBMCs cultured with a peptide pool, collected before COVID-19 vaccination. The sequence was obtained from a human donor who had a prior SARS-CoV-2 infection. J is TRBJ1-2 and V is TRBV7-9; TRBD1 matches 7 bases. The CDR3 protein is CASSLRTGPERSYTF. In nucleotides, the CDR3 is TGTGCCAGCAGCCTTAGGACAGGCCCAGAGCGAAGCTACACCTTC.